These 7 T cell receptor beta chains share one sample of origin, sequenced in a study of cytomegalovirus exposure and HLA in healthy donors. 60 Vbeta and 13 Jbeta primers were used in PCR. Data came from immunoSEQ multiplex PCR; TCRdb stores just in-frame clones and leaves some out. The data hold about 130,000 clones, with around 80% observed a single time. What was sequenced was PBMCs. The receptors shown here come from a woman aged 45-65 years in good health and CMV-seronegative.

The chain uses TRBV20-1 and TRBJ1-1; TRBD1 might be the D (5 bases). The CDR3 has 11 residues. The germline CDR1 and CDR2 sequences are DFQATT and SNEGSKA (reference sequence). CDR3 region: CSMEWGLEAFF. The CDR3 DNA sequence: TGCAGCATGGAATGGGGACTGGAAGCTTTCTTT.

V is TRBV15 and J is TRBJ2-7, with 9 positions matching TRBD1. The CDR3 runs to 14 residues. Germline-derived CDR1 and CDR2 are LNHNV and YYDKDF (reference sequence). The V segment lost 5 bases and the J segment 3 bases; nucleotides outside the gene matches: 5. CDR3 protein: CATSGDRVDYEQYF. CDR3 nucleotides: TGTGCCACCAGCGGGGACAGGGTCGACTACGAGCAGTACTTC.

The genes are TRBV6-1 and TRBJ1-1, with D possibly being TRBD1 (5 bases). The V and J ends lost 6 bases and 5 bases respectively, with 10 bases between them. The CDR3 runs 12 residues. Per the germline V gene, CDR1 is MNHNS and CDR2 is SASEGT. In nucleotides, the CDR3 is TGTGCCAGCAGAGGGGCGTCGACTGAAGCTTTCTTT. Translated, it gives CASRGASTEAFF.

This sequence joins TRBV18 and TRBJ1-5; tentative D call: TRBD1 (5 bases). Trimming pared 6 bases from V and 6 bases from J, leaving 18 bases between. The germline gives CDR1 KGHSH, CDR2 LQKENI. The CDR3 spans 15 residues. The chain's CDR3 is CASSQDTVRGQPQHF. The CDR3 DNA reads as TGTGCCAGCTCCCAAGACACCGTTAGGGGTCAGCCCCAGCATTTT.

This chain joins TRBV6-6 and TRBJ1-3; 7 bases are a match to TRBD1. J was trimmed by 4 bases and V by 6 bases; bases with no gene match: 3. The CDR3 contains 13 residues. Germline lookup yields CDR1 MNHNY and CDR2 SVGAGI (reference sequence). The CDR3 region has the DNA TGTGCCAGCAGCCTGGGACAGGGAAACACCATATATTTT. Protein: CASSLGQGNTIYF.

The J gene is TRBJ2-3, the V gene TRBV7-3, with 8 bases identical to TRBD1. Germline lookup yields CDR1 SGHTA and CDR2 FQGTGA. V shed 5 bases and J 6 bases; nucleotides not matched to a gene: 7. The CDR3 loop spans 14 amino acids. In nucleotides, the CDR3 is TGTGCCAGCAGCCCGGACAGGGTGGTGGATACGCAGTATTTT. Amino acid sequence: CASSPDRVVDTQYF.

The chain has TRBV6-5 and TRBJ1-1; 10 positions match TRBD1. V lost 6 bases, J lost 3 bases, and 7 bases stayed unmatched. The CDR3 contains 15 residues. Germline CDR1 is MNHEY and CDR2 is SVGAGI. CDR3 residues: CASREETGGYTEAFF. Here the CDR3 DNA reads TGTGCCAGCAGAGAGGAGACAGGGGGCTACACTGAAGCTTTCTTT.